These 14 T cell receptor beta chains were sequenced from one sample in a study of blood T cell repertoires in COVID-19. This table comes from immunoSEQ multiplex PCR, and its TCRdb copy is limited to in-frame clones, with some not included. This sample carries approximately 220,000 clones, less than 90% of them seen once, and the ten largest clones take roughly 2.2%. Sequenced sample: peripheral blood. The receptors come from a woman between 45 and 60 years old with acute or convalescent COVID-19.

DNA of the CDR3: TGTGCCAGCAGCTTAGGGACAGGCCAGCCCCAGCATTTT. Translating it yields CASSLGTGQPQHF. The chain joins TRBV7-3 to TRBJ1-5; 8 bases align to TRBD1. This CDR3 comprises 13 residues. Germline trimming cut 2 bases from V and 7 bases from J; bases unmatched to any gene: 1. Germline-derived CDR1 and CDR2 are SGHTA and FQGTGA.

The count of this clone is one. As DNA, the CDR3 is TGTGCCAGCAGTTACGAGAGTCAGCCCCAGCATTTT. This gives the protein CASSYESQPQHF. The chain carries TRBV6-2 or TRBV6-3 and TRBJ1-5, with D uncertain. The CDR3 is made up of 12 amino acids. Germline CDR1 is MNHEY and CDR2 is SVGEGT. The V and J ends lost 2 bases and 6 bases respectively, with 5 bases between them.

Only one count was recorded for this clone. The rearrangement uses TRBV29-1 and TRBJ2-1; D gene ambiguous. This CDR3 is 13 amino acids long. CDR1 and CDR2 (germline): SQVTM, ANQGSEA. Trimming left V 6 bases short and J 10 bases short, with 19 bases between. The CDR3 region is CSVLIPPGLEQFF. Written as DNA, the CDR3 is TGCAGCGTCCTAATCCCCCCGGGTCTGGAGCAGTTCTTC.

The chain links TRBV9 to TRBJ2-7; D not certain. The CDR3 covers 15 residues. CDR1 is SGDLS and CDR2 is YYNGEE in the germline V gene. The V end lost 0 bases, the J end lost 0 bases, and 10 bases lay between the germline ends. The CDR3 DNA reads TGTGCCAGCAGCGTAGCAAGTGACTCCTCCTACGAGCAGTACTTC. Protein: CASSVASDSSYEQYF.

The V gene is TRBV9, the J gene TRBJ1-6; 10 nucleotides line up with TRBD1. This CDR3 has 17 amino acids. After removal of 4 bases from V and 10 bases from J, the junction contained 14 bases not matched to a gene. The germline V gene has CDR1 SGDLS and CDR2 YYNGEE. Here the CDR3 reads CASSRTGGSANFSPLHF. The DNA for the CDR3 is TGTGCCAGCAGCCGGACAGGGGGGTCGGCTAATTTCTCACCCCTCCACTTT.

This clone was seen once. The rearrangement links TRBV5-6 to TRBJ2-1; 11 nucleotides match TRBD1. There are 15 residues in the CDR3. Germline CDR1 SGHDT, CDR2 YYEEEE. Losses at the gene ends were 2 bases for V and 7 bases for J; bases not matched to a gene: 5. The CDR3: CASSFWDRGTNEQFF. The DNA for the CDR3 is TGTGCCAGCAGCTTCTGGGACAGGGGGACTAATGAGCAGTTCTTC.

This clone was observed a few times. J is TRBJ2-1 and V is TRBV10-3, with 12 bases that match TRBD2. The germline V gene encodes CDR1 ENHRY and CDR2 SYGVKD. The CDR3 runs to 16 residues. J gave up 9 bases and V 4 bases, and 10 bases lay outside the gene matches. The CDR3 DNA sequence: TGTGCCATCAGTGGTCCCCTAGCGGGGGGGCTTAGTGAGCAGTTCTTC. The encoded protein is CAISGPLAGGLSEQFF.

This chain uses TRBV4-1 with TRBJ1-1; D is possibly TRBD1 (5 bases). The ends were cut back, 2 bases at V and 6 bases at J, with 16 bases in the middle. This CDR3 comprises 15 residues. Germline loops: CDR1 MGHRA, CDR2 YSYEKL. CDR3: CASSQMDTVEAEAFF. The CDR3 region has the DNA TGCGCCAGCAGCCAAATGGACACCGTCGAGGCTGAAGCTTTCTTT.

The chain has TRBV21-1 and TRBJ1-2; the table names TRBD1, a call not compared with the DNA. TRBV21-1 is marked as a pseudogene. This CDR3 comprises 15 residues. CDR3 protein: CASSSTTGDNYGYTF. For the CDR3, the DNA is TGTGCCAGCAGCTCGACGACAGGGGATAACTATGGCTACACCTTC.

This clone was recorded a few times. The chain combines TRBV7-2 with TRBJ1-5; D is undetermined. The V and J ends lost 7 bases and 5 bases respectively, with 15 bases between them. Germline values: CDR1 SGHTA, CDR2 FQGNSA. The CDR3 totals 14 residues. CDR3 in DNA: TGTGCCAGCACCGCTTATTGGAGAGATCAGCCCCAGCATTTT. Its translation is CASTAYWRDQPQHF.

The chain uses TRBV6-2 or TRBV6-3 and TRBJ2-7; perhaps TRBD2 as D (5 bases). CDR1 is MNHEY and CDR2 is SVGEGT in the germline V gene. The CDR3 runs 16 residues. V was clipped by 5 bases and J by 1 base, with 18 bases between them. The CDR3 region is CASSLSAGLPSYEQYF. As DNA, the CDR3 is TGTGCCAGCAGTCTGTCGGCCGGACTCCCATCCTACGAGCAGTACTTC.

This sequence joins TRBV5-1 and TRBJ1-1, with a weak D call TRBD1 (6 bases). From germline, CDR1 is SGHRS and CDR2 YFSETQ. The ends were cut back, 2 bases at V and 3 bases at J, with 14 bases in the middle. The CDR3 sequence is 15 residues long. CDR3 protein: CASSLWGLEDTEAFF. The CDR3 bases are TGCGCCAGCAGCTTATGGGGGCTAGAGGACACTGAAGCTTTCTTT.

This clone has a handful of counts. The chain uses TRBV6-5 and TRBJ1-3; no definite D call. Trimming left V 8 bases short and J 1 base short, with 9 bases between. Germline assignment: CDR1 MNHEY and CDR2 SVGAGI. There are 13 residues in the CDR3. The CDR3 coding sequence is TGTGCCAGCCGGGAGGTATCTGGAAACACCATATATTTT. Encoded protein: CASREVSGNTIYF.

This rearrangement joins TRBV6-2 or TRBV6-3 to TRBJ1-5, with D possibly matching TRBD1 (5 bases). From germline, CDR1 is MNHEY and CDR2 SVGEGT. CDR3 length: 18 residues. V gave up 4 bases and J gave up 4 bases, with 23 bases separating them. The CDR3 coding sequence is TGTGCCAGCAGTTGGCAGAGGCGGGGGGGGATGTTAAATCAGCCCCAGCATTTT. Its translation is CASSWQRRGGMLNQPQHF.